The TCR beta chain under discussion was sequenced for a study of beta chain features in type 1 diabetes. Investigators reverse transcribed all isolated RNA, so they sequenced expressed TCRB transcripts. The protocol was immunoSEQ multiplex PCR, while the TCRdb copy is restricted to in-frame clones and leaves out a portion. The sample shows roughly 700,000 clones, around 15% of them seen only once. Study-level points and caveats: Significant though moderate, a shortening of TCRB CDR3s appeared in all four CD4+ subsets of Type 1 diabetes patients.

This clone was counted between two and nine times. As yet, its antigen is unknown. The CDR3 loop spans 14 amino acids. The V gene's germline CDR1 is SNHLY and CDR2 FYNNEI. The V and J ends lost 8 bases and 0 bases respectively, with 14 bases between them. Sequenced material: naive CD4+ T cells from blood. V and J are TRBV2 and TRBJ2-7; the D gene is possibly TRBD1 (6 bases). This TCR was recovered from a man between 18 and 35 years old with type 1 diabetes. CDR3 in amino acids: CASAPRQDSYEQYF. CDR3 coding DNA: TGTGCCAGCGCGCCCCGACAGGACTCCTACGAGCAGTACTTC.